Sequencing of this T cell receptor (beta chain) was carried out in a study of shared clonotypes between healthy human individuals. Findings and limits, study-wide: Represented genetic and exposure-history diversity was restricted by having few donors. The authors sampled blood alone, and tissue repertoires likely differ.

Comments on this clone: Its matching antigen is unknown.

The method was immunoSEQ multiplex PCR; TCRdb's version includes in-frame clones alone and lacks a portion of them. The table has about 480,000 clones, approximately 85% seen once. The germline gives CDR1 SGHAT, CDR2 FQNNGV. The CDR3 consists of 15 residues. Trimming at V came to 1 base and at J to 5 bases, leaving 4 bases not matched to a gene. The receptor was isolated from a woman between 35 and 50 years old in good health. Some clones in this sample may be carry-over from other donors' samples. The chain carries TRBV11-2 and TRBJ2-5; the match to TRBD2 covers 10 bases. Sequencing was done on a sample of PBMCs. CDR3 DNA: TGTGCCAGCAGCTTAGGAAATAGCGGGGGGGAGACCCAGTACTTC. Translating it yields CASSLGNSGGETQYF.